This record covers a single TCR beta chain. Its target is unknown. Germline CDR1 and CDR2: SNHLY and FYNNEI. Trimming shortened V by 5 bases and J by 0 bases, and 11 bases separated the two germline ends. CDR3 size: 15 residues. The sample comes from a study of cytomegalovirus exposure and HLA in healthy donors. Study-level information: Earlier work reported 100 million or so unique TCR beta sequences from some 170 million T cells. Study observations and caveats: In all likelihood, a cluster of highly shared sequence variants was a sequencing artifact. In an earlier analysis, about 87% or about 30%: the productive usage of most TCR beta V segments.

All the people who gave samples were healthy bone marrow donors. With 60 Vbeta and 13 Jbeta primers, the PCR was carried out. TCRdb's table, derived via immunoSEQ multiplex PCR, lists solely in-frame clones and lacks some. The sample includes around 140,000 clones, approximately 78% of them seen just once. This clonotype was sampled from a female donor in good health and CMV-seronegative. The chain links TRBV2 to TRBJ1-5; D is possibly TRBD1 (5 bases). The specimen was PBMCs. CDR3 DNA sequence: TGTGCCAGCAGTTGGGGGGGAAATAGCAATCAGCCCCAGCATTTT. This codes for CASSWGGNSNQPQHF.